These 11 T cell receptor beta chains were sequenced from one sample in a study of cytomegalovirus exposure and HLA in healthy donors. Researchers ran the PCR with 60 Vbeta and 13 Jbeta primers. The assay was immunoSEQ multiplex PCR, and TCRdb's table has in-frame clones only and misses some. Here the sample spans some 120,000 clones, roughly 70% being singletons. Sample: PBMCs. The receptors here all came from a man aged 35-49 years in good health and CMV-seropositive.

V is TRBV5-1 and J is TRBJ1-1; D is unclear. The germline CDR1 and CDR2 sequences are SGHRS and YFSETQ. The CDR3 is 15 residues long. The V and J ends lost 0 bases and 3 bases respectively, with 12 bases between them. CDR3 in amino acids: CASSLVGSMDTEAFF. For the CDR3, the DNA is TGCGCCAGCAGCTTGGTCGGGTCGATGGACACTGAAGCTTTCTTT.

CDR3 in amino acids: CASSIDGNMATEAFF. The CDR3 region has the DNA TGTGCCAGTAGTATCGACGGGAACATGGCCACTGAAGCTTTCTTT. The rearrangement uses TRBV19 and TRBJ1-1, with D uncertain. Germline CDR1 and CDR2: LNHDA and SQIVND (reference sequence). The CDR3 runs to 15 residues. V lost 3 bases and J 4 bases, leaving 15 bases between the germline ends.

J is TRBJ2-5 and V is TRBV7-2, with D possibly TRBD2 on 6 matching bases. V was shortened by 4 bases and J by 2 bases, with 14 bases between the two germline ends. The CDR3 is 15 residues long. The V gene's germline CDR1 is SGHTA and CDR2 FQGNSA. The CDR3 spells CASSSWAGKQETQYF. CDR3 sequence (DNA): TGTGCCAGCAGCTCCTGGGCGGGGAAGCAAGAGACCCAGTACTTC. Filled out from reference TRBV7-2 and TRBJ2-5, the complete variable domain reads GAGVSQSPSNKVTEKGKDVELRCDPISGHTALYWYRQSLGQGLEFLIYFQGNSAPDKSGLPSDRFSAERTGGSVSTLTIQRTQQEDSAVYLCASSSWAGKQETQYFGPGTRLLVL.

The genes are TRBV7-9 and TRBJ2-4; 9 bases map to TRBD2. The CDR3 is 19 amino acids. V shed 2 bases, J shed 3 bases, and the junction held 14 bases outside the gene matches. Germline V gene data show CDR1 as SEHNR and CDR2 as FQNEAQ (reference sequence). The DNA for the CDR3 is TGTGCCAGCAGCTTATCAAAAGAGGGTAGCGGGAGCGGCAAAAACATTCAGTACTTC. Protein product: CASSLSKEGSGSGKNIQYF.

In this sample, this clone turned up a few times. The V and J genes are TRBV7-2 and TRBJ2-7; 8 bases fit TRBD1. The CDR3 is 15 amino acids. The J segment lost 5 bases and the V segment lost 1 base, leaving 7 bases of the junction unmatched. CDR1 is SGHTA, CDR2 FQGNSA, per germline. Here the CDR3 reads CASSLEGTGLNEQYF. The CDR3 region has the DNA TGTGCCAGCAGCTTAGAGGGGACAGGTCTCAACGAGCAGTACTTC. The variable domain in full, with the rest retrieved from reference TRBV7-2 and TRBJ2-7, is GAGVSQSPSNKVTEKGKDVELRCDPISGHTALYWYRQSLGQGLEFLIYFQGNSAPDKSGLPSDRFSAERTGGSVSTLTIQRTQQEDSAVYLCASSLEGTGLNEQYFGPGTRLTVT.

V is TRBV6-5 and J is TRBJ2-3; 10 bases align to TRBD2. With V trimmed by 0 bases and J by 6 bases, 6 bases remained unmatched. Germline V gives CDR1 MNHEY, CDR2 SVGAGI. This CDR3 comprises 16 residues. The CDR3 here is CASSYSELLAGDTQYF. The CDR3 coding sequence is TGTGCCAGCAGTTACTCGGAATTACTAGCGGGGGATACGCAGTATTTT.

The chain combines TRBV13 with TRBJ1-1, with a possible D match to TRBD1 (6 bases). The V end lost 5 bases, the J end lost 3 bases, and 16 bases lay between the germline ends. The CDR3 loop spans 15 amino acids. The germline CDR1 and CDR2 sequences are PRHDT and FYEKMQ (reference sequence). CDR3 amino acids: CASSGGGQWDTEAFF. The CDR3, as DNA: TGTGCCAGCAGCGGGGGGGGGCAATGGGACACTGAAGCTTTCTTT.

The J gene is TRBJ1-5, the V gene TRBV30, with TRBD1 matching over 7 bases. Germline V lookup: CDR1 GTSNPN, CDR2 SVGIG (reference sequence). This CDR3 contains 14 residues. V was clipped by 0 bases and J by 7 bases; unmatched bases: 6. DNA for the CDR3: TGTGCCTGGAGTGTACTGAGGGGGCAACAGCCCCAGCATTTT. Amino acid sequence: CAWSVLRGQQPQHF.

The chain uses TRBV28 and TRBJ1-5; 12 bases line up with TRBD1. With V trimmed by 4 bases and J by 2 bases, 12 bases remained unmatched. Germline lookup yields CDR1 MDHEN and CDR2 SYDVKM. The CDR3 is 19 amino acids. The CDR3 region has the DNA TGTGCCAGCAGTTCCTTCGCCGGGACAGGGGGCAAGGGCAATCAGCCCCAGCATTTT. Protein product: CASSSFAGTGGKGNQPQHF.

The rearrangement uses TRBV9 and TRBJ1-2, with TRBD1 matching over 8 bases. From germline, CDR1 is SGDLS and CDR2 YYNGEE. Unmatched junction bases numbered 9, after V lost 4 bases and J lost 7 bases. This CDR3 spans 14 amino acids. CDR3 sequence (DNA): TGTGCCAGCAGCTTCGGACAGGGCCGGGGTGGCTACACCTTC. Translating it yields CASSFGQGRGGYTF.

The V call is TRBV9, the J call TRBJ2-2, with 11 bases identical to TRBD2. From germline, CDR1 is SGDLS and CDR2 YYNGEE. The junction had 4 bases not matched to a gene; V was cut back by 7 bases and J by 2 bases. This CDR3 is built from 15 residues. In DNA form, the CDR3 reads TGTGCCAGCCACGGGACTAGCGGAAACACCGGGGAGCTGTTTTTT. Amino acids: CASHGTSGNTGELFF.